The clone carrying this T cell receptor beta chain was counted at least ten times. Its antigen is undetermined. In the source study's methods: Building a distant-metastasis classifier for papillary thyroid cancer drew on CDR3 differences across clinicopathological groups. MiXCR was used by TCRdb to re-call the PCR reads. TCRdb's processing, not the study's, gives the V and J calls here. The repertoire consists of tens of thousands of clones, with about 17% occurring once and the leading ten covering 4.7%. This entry is derived from a study of metastatic and nonmetastatic thyroid tumors. For the study at large: Blood and tumor or nodule tissue repertoires from malignant and benign thyroid patients were compared. Study-wide findings and caveats: Benign nodules reportedly had significantly lower TCR beta diversity than malignant thyroid tumors in blood and tumor.

Germline V gives CDR1 SNHLY, CDR2 FYNNEI. V was clipped by 7 bases and J by 6 bases; unmatched bases: 11. CDR3 length: 14 residues. None of the patients had undergone any treatment ahead of thyroid surgery. The sequence was collected from a female donor with papillary thyroid cancer or a benign thyroid nodule (not recorded which). Some clones in this sample may be carry-over from other donors' samples. The J gene is TRBJ1-2, the V gene TRBV2; 7 bases fit TRBD1. Input material: blood. DNA of the CDR3: TGTGCCAGCACCCAAACAGGGGAAGTACATGGCTACACCTTC. It encodes CASTQTGEVHGYTF.